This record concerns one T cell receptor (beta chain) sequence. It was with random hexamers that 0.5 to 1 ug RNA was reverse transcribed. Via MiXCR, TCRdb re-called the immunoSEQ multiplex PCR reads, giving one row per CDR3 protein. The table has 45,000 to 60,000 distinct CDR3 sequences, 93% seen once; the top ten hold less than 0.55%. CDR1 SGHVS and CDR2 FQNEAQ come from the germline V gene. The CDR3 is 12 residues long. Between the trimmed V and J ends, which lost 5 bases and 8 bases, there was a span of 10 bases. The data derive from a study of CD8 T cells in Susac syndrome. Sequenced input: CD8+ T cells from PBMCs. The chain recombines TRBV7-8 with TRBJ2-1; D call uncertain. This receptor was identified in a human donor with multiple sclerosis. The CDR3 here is CASSIQTYEQFF. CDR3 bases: TGTGCCAGCAGCATACAAACCTATGAGCAGTTCTTC.